This TCR beta chain emerged from a study of blood T cell repertoires in COVID-19. About the research overall: Acute and convalescent COVID-19 specimens originated in the United States, Italy and Spain. T cells, B-cell-depleted T cells, or PBMCs provided the cDNA or gDNA that served as material.

From germline, CDR1 is SGHRS and CDR2 YFSETQ. V was pared by 3 bases and J by 5 bases, with 2 bases of the junction left unmatched. The CDR3 runs 15 residues. During active infection, Seattle patients enrolled and were then monitored through disease. As originally analysed: Amplification from reference gene primers served as the basis for estimated nucleated cell counts. Assay used: immunoSEQ multiplex PCR; TCRdb lists only in-frame clones, some missing. The V and J calls and clone size come from that table; D and trimming were worked out from the DNA. The table records around 190,000 clones, 70% to 80% of them present only once.

The sample was peripheral blood. The TCR was taken from a woman between 35 and 50 years old with COVID-19, enrolled during active disease. J is TRBJ2-1 and V is TRBV5-1; 13 bases align to TRBD2. The DNA of the CDR3 is TGCGCCAGCAGCTCCGGGACTAGCGGGGACAATGAGCAGTTCTTC. This gives the protein CASSSGTSGDNEQFF.